The sequence of this TCR beta chain was determined in a study of OX40 agonist ivuxolimab in advanced cancers. Whole-study findings and limits: The study found among the lowest clonal expansion in partial responders at 0.1-3.0 mg/kg. Antigen targets of the expanded peripheral T cells went undetermined.

Germline values: CDR1 MNHNS, CDR2 SASEGT. The CDR3 has 16 residues. Deletions cut 2 bases from V and 0 bases from J, with 13 bases between. Clones were sequenced by immunoSEQ multiplex PCR, and TCRdb holds only the in-frame ones, with some missing. The sample carries some 70,000 clones, under 95% recorded once. Patients who had autoimmune disease history or got systemic immunosuppression were left out. Notes on this clone: Its matching antigen is unknown.

Sequencing was performed on CD4+ or CD8+ T cells sorted from blood, taken in a trial of the OX40 agonist ivuxolimab. This rearrangement joins TRBV6-1 to TRBJ1-1; D not certain. This sequence was found in an adult with an advanced solid tumor such as melanoma, head and neck, liver or kidney cancer. This chain's CDR3 is CASSERTTAMNTEAFF. The CDR3 DNA is TGTGCCAGCAGTGAAAGAACAACGGCCATGAACACTGAAGCTTTCTTT.